Shown below are 21 T cell receptor beta chains from a single sample sequenced in a study of Graves' ophthalmopathy and Graves' hyperthyroidism (dated by TCRdb to 2017 to 2018). The listed sequencing device is Illumina HiSeq 2000. For repertoire sequencing, TCR beta CDR3 regions were amplified from RNA transcripts. The first round of RT-PCR was done with HTBI primers and the Qiagen OneStep RT-PCR kit, and was followed by a second round of multiplex PCR, then size selection and purification. TCRdb passed the public sequencing reads through fastp at Q25 and MiXCR, retaining productive beta sequences. Rows are unified per CDR3 protein, each entry keeping the most common DNA and genes. This sample lists 580,000 or so distinct CDR3 sequences; under 45% were detected once. The ten largest account for 3.5% to 5% of the sample. Sequenced material: peripheral blood or thyroid tissue (not recorded which). The source is an adult man with Graves' hyperthyroidism.

Ten or more counts support this clonotype. CDR3 loop: CASSPSPARDTGELFF. The CDR3 DNA reads as TGCGCCAGCAGCCCCAGCCCAGCGCGGGACACCGGGGAGCTGTTTTTT. The chain has TRBV5-1 and TRBJ2-2; weak D call: TRBD2 (5 bases). The V and J ends lost 4 bases and 3 bases respectively, with 16 bases between them. The V gene's germline CDR1 is SGHRS and CDR2 YFSETQ. The CDR3 sequence is 16 residues long.

The table lists this clonotype with a few counts. The rearrangement joins TRBV20-1 to TRBJ2-2; D unresolved. This CDR3 spans 10 amino acids. The germline V gene encodes CDR1 DFQATT and CDR2 SNEGSKA (reference sequence). Trimming removed 1 base from V and 7 bases from J, with 1 base in between. For the CDR3, the DNA is TGCAGTGCTAGAGGCGGGGAGCTGTTTTTT. Its translation is CSARGGELFF.

The chain uses TRBV12-3 or TRBV12-4 and TRBJ1-2; D is possibly TRBD1 (5 bases). With 7 bases removed from V and 8 bases from J, the gap between germline ends came to 17 bases. This CDR3 region has 13 residues. In DNA form, the CDR3 reads TGTGCCAGCACCATAGGATCAGGGTTCGGCTACACCTTC. This translates into CASTIGSGFGYTF.

A single count supports this clonotype. The chain recombines TRBV24-1 with TRBJ2-5, with no clear D. The V end lost 9 bases, the J end lost 1 base, and 2 bases lay between the germline ends. The CDR3 runs to 10 residues. Germline V gives CDR1 KGHDR, CDR2 SFDVKD. This CDR3 is CATLQETQYF. The CDR3 nucleotides are TGTGCCACCCTCCAAGAGACCCAGTACTTC.

This sequence joins TRBV2 and TRBJ1-5; possible D gene TRBD1, 5 bases. CDR1 SNHLY and CDR2 FYNNEI come from the germline V gene. The CDR3 runs 15 residues. The V and J ends lost 5 bases and 4 bases respectively, with 15 bases between them. The CDR3 DNA reads as TGTGCCAGCAGTTACTCAGGGCAGCTAAATCAGCCCCAGCATTTT. Protein: CASSYSGQLNQPQHF.

This clonotype was counted ten times or more. The V and J genes are TRBV6-6 and TRBJ2-5; 7 bases line up with TRBD1. There are 12 residues in the CDR3. Germline CDR1 reads MNHNY; CDR2 reads SVGAGI (reference sequence). Trimming took 5 bases from V and 6 from J; bases not matched to a gene: 3. In DNA form, the CDR3 reads TGTGCCAGCAGTGACAGGGCACAGACCCAGTACTTC. Translation: CASSDRAQTQYF.

To note about this clonotype: One end of the junction is discordant with germline, which a read error may explain. The V gene is TRBV7-4, the J gene TRBJ1-6; D gene uncertain. This CDR3 is built from 13 residues. Germline-derived CDR1 and CDR2 are SGHVT and SQSDAQ. CDR3 sequence (DNA): TGTGCCAGCTCACCCCTAGATAATTCACCCTTCCACTTT. This encodes CASSPLDNSPFHF.

This clonotype was seen ten or more times. The V call is TRBV7-8, the J call TRBJ1-2, with D hard to call. The V and J ends lost 1 base and 1 base respectively, with 7 bases between them. CDR3 length equals 14 residues. Per the germline V gene, CDR1 is SGHVS and CDR2 is FQNEAQ. CDR3 bases: TGTGCCAGCAGCTTAGGGGTATTTAACTATGGCTACACCTTC. Translating gives CASSLGVFNYGYTF.

The chain links TRBV24-1 to TRBJ2-1, with 7 bases aligning to TRBD2. The V gene's germline CDR1 is KGHDR and CDR2 SFDVKD. The CDR3 is 16 residues long. Trimming cost V 2 bases and J 6 bases; bases outside gene matches: 9. CDR3 coding DNA: TGTGCCACCAGTGATTCCTCGCGGGAGTACTTCAATGAGCAGTTCTTC. As protein: CATSDSSREYFNEQFF.

This clonotype showed up many times. The junction differs from germline at one of its ends, possibly a read error. The rearrangement joins TRBV7-7 to TRBJ1-1; the D gene is possibly TRBD1 (5 bases). The CDR3 length is 13 residues. Looked up from germline, CDR1 is SSHAT and CDR2 is FNYEAQ (reference sequence). This CDR3 reads CASSYDRNTEAFF. For the CDR3, the DNA is TGTGCTAGCAGTTACGACAGGAACACTGAAGCTTTCTTT.

In its sample, this clonotype was seen many times. This chain links TRBV7-9 with TRBJ2-7; 8 nucleotides agree with TRBD2. With 5 bases clipped from V and 2 bases from J, the junction kept 8 bases outside the gene matches. The germline CDR1 and CDR2 sequences are SEHNR and FQNEAQ (reference sequence). The CDR3 sequence is 15 residues long. The CDR3 region has the DNA TGTGCCAGCAGCCCGGGACTAGTTGAGGCCTACGAGCAGTACTTC. Translated: CASSPGLVEAYEQYF.

This clonotype was seen repeatedly, ten times or more. The rearrangement links TRBV6-6 to TRBJ2-5; no definite D call. V lost 2 bases, J lost 3 bases, and 10 bases lay in between. CDR1 is MNHNY and CDR2 is SVGAGI in the germline V gene (reference sequence). The CDR3 runs to 14 residues. The CDR3 loop reads CASSYGRREETQYF. Here the CDR3 DNA reads TGTGCCAGCAGTTACGGCCGGAGAGAAGAGACCCAGTACTTC.

In its sample, this clonotype was seen a few times. The chain recombines TRBV5-1 with TRBJ2-5; 8 bases are shared with TRBD1. J gave up 5 bases and V 0 bases, and 9 bases lay outside the gene matches. The CDR3 spans 16 residues. Germline V gene lookup returns CDR1 SGHRS and CDR2 YFSETQ. The CDR3 spells CASSLGFGQGGETQYF. CDR3 in DNA: TGCGCCAGCAGCTTGGGGTTCGGACAGGGCGGCGAGACCCAGTACTTC.

This clonotype was found many times. The rearrangement links TRBV4-2 to TRBJ1-1; TRBD1 is a possible D gene (5 bases). V was trimmed by 1 base and J by 3 bases, leaving 12 bases between them. Germline V lookup: CDR1 LGHNA, CDR2 YNFKEQ. The CDR3 runs to 15 residues. Here the CDR3 DNA reads TGTGCCAGCAGCCAAGGAGGAGGGGTCGACACTGAAGCTTTCTTT. Its translation is CASSQGGGVDTEAFF.

The V and J genes are TRBV6-5 and TRBJ1-5; 10 bases match TRBD1. Germline CDR1 is MNHEY and CDR2 is SVGAGI. With 10 bases clipped from V and 5 bases from J, the junction kept 11 bases outside the gene matches. This CDR3 comprises 15 residues. The DNA of the CDR3 is TGTGCCATCAACCTTCCGGACAGGGGGGATCAGCCCCAGCATTTT. Translating gives CAINLPDRGDQPQHF.

Of note for this clonotype: The junction does not match germline at one end; this may be a read error. The chain links TRBV25-1 to TRBJ1-4; D may be TRBD1 (6 bases). The CDR3 is 15 amino acids. Germline V lookup: CDR1 MGHDK, CDR2 SYGVNS. The chain's CDR3 is CAGSSGGATNEKLFF. CDR3 coding DNA: TGTGCCGGCAGTTCTGGGGGCGCAACTAATGAAAAGCTGTTTTTT.

The CDR3 is CASRDRVETQYF. The CDR3 bases are TGTGCCAGCAGGGACAGGGTTGAGACCCAGTACTTC. This chain connects TRBV6-1 to TRBJ2-5; 8 nucleotides line up with TRBD1. V was pared by 6 bases and J by 5 bases, with 2 bases of the junction left unmatched. CDR3 length: 12 amino acids. The germline V gene encodes CDR1 MNHNS and CDR2 SASEGT.

The chain uses TRBV6-1 and TRBJ2-6, with D possibly being TRBD2 (5 bases). Germline V lookup: CDR1 MNHNS, CDR2 SASEGT. V dropped 5 bases and J dropped 0 bases, with 17 bases sitting between them. The CDR3 extends over 18 amino acids. CDR3 loop: CASSLFPGISSGANVLTF. CDR3 sequence (DNA): TGTGCCAGCAGTTTATTTCCGGGAATTAGCTCTGGGGCCAACGTCCTGACTTTC.

The table lists this clonotype with a count of one. The V call is TRBV29-1, the J call TRBJ1-2; D is unclear. V gave up 4 bases and J gave up 5 bases, with 17 bases separating them. CDR1 is SQVTM, CDR2 ANQGSEA, per germline. The CDR3 is 14 amino acids. The CDR3 bases are TGCAGCGTTGCAGGTCAGAGGGCAGGATATGGCTACACCTTC. Encoded protein: CSVAGQRAGYGYTF.

As to this clonotype: The junction shows a germline mismatch at one end, possibly a read error. The V call is TRBV7-2, the J call TRBJ1-1, with D maybe TRBD1 (5 bases). Germline V CDR1 and CDR2: SGHTA, FQGNSA. The CDR3 runs 15 residues. This chain's CDR3 is CASSQAGAVNAEAFF. CDR3 DNA: TGTGCCAGCAGCCAAGCCGGGGCTGTGAACGCTGAAGCTTTCTTT.

This clonotype was seen more than once but under ten times. The CDR3 loop is CSVVPGTSYEQYF. In DNA, the CDR3 is TGCAGCGTTGTTCCAGGGACCTCATACGAGCAGTACTTC. This chain links TRBV29-1 with TRBJ2-7; tentatively, D is TRBD1 or TRBD2 (5 bases each). The V end lost 4 bases, the J end lost 4 bases, and 14 bases lay between the germline ends. This CDR3 comprises 13 residues. Germline V gene lookup returns CDR1 SQVTM and CDR2 ANQGSEA.